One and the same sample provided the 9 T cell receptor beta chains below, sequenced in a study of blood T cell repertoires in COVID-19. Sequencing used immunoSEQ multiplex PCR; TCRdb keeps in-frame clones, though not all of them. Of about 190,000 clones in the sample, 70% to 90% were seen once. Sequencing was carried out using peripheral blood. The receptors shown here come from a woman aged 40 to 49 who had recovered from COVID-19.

CDR3 nucleotides: TGCAGCGTTGTCGGTCAGGGCTCCTACGAGCAGTACTTC. This sequence encodes CSVVGQGSYEQYF. This chain uses TRBV29-1 with TRBJ2-7; TRBD1 might be the D (5 bases). The CDR3 is made up of 13 amino acids. Trimming took 4 bases from V and 0 from J, leaving 10 bases between them. Germline V lookup: CDR1 SQVTM, CDR2 ANQGSEA.

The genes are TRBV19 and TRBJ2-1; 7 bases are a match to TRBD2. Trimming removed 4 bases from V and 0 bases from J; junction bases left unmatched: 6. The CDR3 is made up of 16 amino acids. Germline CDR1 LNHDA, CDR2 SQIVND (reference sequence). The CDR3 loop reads CASSTLAASSYNEQFF. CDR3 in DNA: TGTGCCAGTAGTACCCTAGCGGCTAGCTCCTACAATGAGCAGTTCTTC.

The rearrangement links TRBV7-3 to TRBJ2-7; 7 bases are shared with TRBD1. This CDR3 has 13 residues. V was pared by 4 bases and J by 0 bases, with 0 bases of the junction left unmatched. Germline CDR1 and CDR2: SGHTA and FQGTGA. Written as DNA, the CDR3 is TGTGCCAGCAGCTGGGACAGCTCCTACGAGCAGTACTTC. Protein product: CASSWDSSYEQYF.

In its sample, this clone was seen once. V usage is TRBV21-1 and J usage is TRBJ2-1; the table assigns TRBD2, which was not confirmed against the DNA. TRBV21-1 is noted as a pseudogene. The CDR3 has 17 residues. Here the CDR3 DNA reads TGTGCCAGCAGCGCAGGGACTAGCGGGAGGGGATACAATGAGCAGTTCTTC. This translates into CASSAGTSGRGYNEQFF.

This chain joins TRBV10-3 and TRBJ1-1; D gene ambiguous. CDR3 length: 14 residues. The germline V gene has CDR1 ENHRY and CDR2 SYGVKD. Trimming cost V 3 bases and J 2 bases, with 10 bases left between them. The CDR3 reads CAISDRQNNTEAFF. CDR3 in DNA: TGTGCCATCAGTGACAGGCAGAATAACACTGAAGCTTTCTTT.

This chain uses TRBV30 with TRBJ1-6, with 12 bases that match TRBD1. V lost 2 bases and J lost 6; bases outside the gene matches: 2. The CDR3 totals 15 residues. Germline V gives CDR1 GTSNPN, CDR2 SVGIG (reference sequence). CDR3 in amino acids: CAWSTGQGANSPLHF. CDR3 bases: TGTGCCTGGAGTACGGGACAGGGGGCTAATTCACCCCTCCACTTT. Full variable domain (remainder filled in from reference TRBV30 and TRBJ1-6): SQTIHQWPATLVQPVGSPLSLECTVEGTSNPNLYWYRQAAGRGLQLLFYSVGIGQISSEVPQNLSASRPQDRQFILSSKKLLLSDSGFYLCAWSTGQGANSPLHFGNGTRLTVT.

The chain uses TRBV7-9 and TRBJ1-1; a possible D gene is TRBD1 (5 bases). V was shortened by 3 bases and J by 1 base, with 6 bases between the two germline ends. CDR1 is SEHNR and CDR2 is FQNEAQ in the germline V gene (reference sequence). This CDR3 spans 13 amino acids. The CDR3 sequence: CASSFRGNTEAFF. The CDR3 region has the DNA TGTGCCAGCAGCTTTAGGGGGAACACTGAAGCTTTCTTT. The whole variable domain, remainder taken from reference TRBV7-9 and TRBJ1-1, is DTGVSQNPRHKITKRGQNVTFRCDPISEHNRLYWYRQTLGQGPEFLTYFQNEAQLEKSRLLSDRFSAERPKGSFSTLEIQRTEQGDSAMYLCASSFRGNTEAFFGQGTRLTVV.

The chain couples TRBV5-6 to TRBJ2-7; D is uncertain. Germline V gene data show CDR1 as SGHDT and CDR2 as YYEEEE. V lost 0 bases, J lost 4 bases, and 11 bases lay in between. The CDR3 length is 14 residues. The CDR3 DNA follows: TGTGCCAGCAGCTTGGCCGGTGGGCAGTACGAGCAGTACTTC. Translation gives CASSLAGGQYEQYF.

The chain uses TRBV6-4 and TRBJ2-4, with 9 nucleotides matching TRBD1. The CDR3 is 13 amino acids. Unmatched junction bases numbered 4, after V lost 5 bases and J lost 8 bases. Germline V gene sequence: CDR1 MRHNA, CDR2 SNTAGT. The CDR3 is CASSQTGGDIQYF. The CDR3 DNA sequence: TGTGCCAGCAGTCAGACAGGGGGGGACATTCAGTACTTC.